A single sample gave rise to the 18 T cell receptor beta chains below, sequenced in a study of cytomegalovirus exposure and HLA in healthy donors. This PCR relied on a set of 60 Vbeta primers and 13 Jbeta primers. Clones were sequenced by immunoSEQ multiplex PCR, and TCRdb holds only the in-frame ones, with some missing. The table has about 220,000 clones, 76% seen once. Sequencing was performed on PBMCs. All receptors come from a man aged 18 to 29 in good health and CMV-seronegative.

The chain joins TRBV19 to TRBJ1-3; TRBD1 might be the D (5 bases). Trimming stripped 5 bases from V and 0 bases from J, with 14 bases between. The CDR3 totals 16 residues. Germline assignment: CDR1 LNHDA and CDR2 SQIVND (reference sequence). In nucleotides, the CDR3 is TGTGCCAGTAGTCCGGTCGGGGGAATCTCTGGAAACACCATATATTTT. Translated: CASSPVGGISGNTIYF.

The chain combines TRBV15 with TRBJ2-5, with D perhaps matching TRBD2 (6 bases). Near its end, the DNA agrees better with TRBJ2-7, so the J call may be wrong. Germline V gives CDR1 LNHNV, CDR2 YYDKDF (reference sequence). The CDR3 covers 16 residues. CDR3 DNA sequence: TGTGCCACCAGTCCCACCGGTATGCGGGACTCCTACGAGCAGTACTTC. It encodes CATSPTGMRDSYEQYF.

This clone came up a few times. The V gene is TRBV28, the J gene TRBJ2-7; possible D gene TRBD2, 6 bases. Germline CDR1 is MDHEN and CDR2 is SYDVKM. Trimming took 6 bases from V and 6 from J, leaving 12 bases between them. This CDR3 contains 12 residues. The CDR3 DNA reads as TGTGCCAGCAGCCAATGGGGGGTCGAGCAGTACTTC. This translates into CASSQWGVEQYF.

The V call is TRBV5-1, the J call TRBJ2-5, with a weak D call TRBD2 (6 bases). The ends were cut back, 2 bases at V and 5 bases at J, with 13 bases in the middle. Per germline, CDR1 SGHRS and CDR2 YFSETQ. The CDR3 runs 14 residues. The CDR3 coding sequence is TGCGCCAGCAGCTTTGACGGGAGAGTTGAGACCCAGTACTTC. Its translation is CASSFDGRVETQYF.

The sample holds a few counts of this clone. The chain has TRBV7-2 and TRBJ2-1; D remains unclear. This CDR3 region has 12 residues. The V and J ends lost 5 bases and 13 bases respectively, with 15 bases between them. Germline lookup yields CDR1 SGHTA and CDR2 FQGNSA. The CDR3 DNA sequence: TGTGCCAGCAGCCCGATGTCGGGTGGACAGTTCTTC. Amino acid sequence: CASSPMSGGQFF.

The rearrangement links TRBV10-1 to TRBJ2-1; TRBD2 is a possible D gene (6 bases). The CDR3 spans 15 residues. Germline assignment: CDR1 WNHNN and CDR2 SYGVQD (reference sequence). Trimming shortened V by 0 bases and J by 4 bases, and 10 bases separated the two germline ends. CDR3 coding DNA: TGCGCCAGCAGTGAGTCTAGCGGAGTATACAATGAGCAGTTCTTC. This encodes CASSESSGVYNEQFF.

This clone has only a few counts. The CDR3 is CASSLLVAATDTQYF. Here the CDR3 DNA reads TGTGCCAGCAGCTTATTGGTAGCGGCCACAGATACGCAGTATTTT. The chain employs TRBV7-6 and TRBJ2-3, with a tentative D call TRBD2 (6 bases). CDR3 length equals 15 residues. Trimming cost V 2 bases and J 2 bases, with 11 bases left between them. Germline CDR1 is SGHVS and CDR2 is FNYEAQ.

V is TRBV30 and J is TRBJ1-2; 12 bases agree with TRBD1. The CDR3 has 15 amino acids. Germline-derived CDR1 and CDR2 are GTSNPN and SVGIG (reference sequence). V dropped 4 bases and J dropped 6; count of bases not matched to a gene: 9. For the CDR3, the DNA is TGTGCCTGGAACCCGGGACAGGGGGCGAGGAATGGCTACACCTTC. The encoded protein is CAWNPGQGARNGYTF.

This chain links TRBV2 with TRBJ2-2; D is perhaps TRBD1 (6 bases). The germline V gene has CDR1 SNHLY and CDR2 FYNNEI. Trimming pared 6 bases from V and 3 bases from J, leaving 20 bases between. The CDR3 covers 17 residues. CDR3 residues: CASSVGWGLGDTGELFF. CDR3 DNA: TGTGCCAGCAGCGTGGGGTGGGGGCTTGGGGACACCGGGGAGCTGTTTTTT.

Only one count was recorded for this clone. The chain is built from TRBV2 and TRBJ2-7; 8 bases are a match to TRBD1. V dropped 6 bases and J dropped 2; count of bases not matched to a gene: 12. The germline gives CDR1 SNHLY, CDR2 FYNNEI. The CDR3 runs to 16 residues. The CDR3 is CASRDQGAQMTYEQYF. CDR3 in DNA: TGTGCCAGCAGGGACCAGGGGGCGCAAATGACCTACGAGCAGTACTTC.

This sequence joins TRBV7-9 and TRBJ2-1, with TRBD1 matching 12 bases. This CDR3 spans 16 amino acids. Germline trimming cut 5 bases from V and 8 bases from J; bases unmatched to any gene: 10. CDR1 and CDR2 (germline): SEHNR, FQNEAQ (reference sequence). The CDR3 loop reads CASSPAKGQGADEQFF. The DNA of the CDR3 is TGTGCCAGCAGCCCAGCGAAGGGACAGGGGGCAGATGAGCAGTTCTTC. Full variable domain (remainder filled in from reference TRBV7-9 and TRBJ2-1): DTGVSQNPRHKITKRGQNVTFRCDPISEHNRLYWYRQTLGQGPEFLTYFQNEAQLEKSRLLSDRFSAERPKGSFSTLEIQRTEQGDSAMYLCASSPAKGQGADEQFFGPGTRLTVL.

The chain has TRBV29-1 and TRBJ1-1; the D is unclear. This CDR3 region has 14 residues. Germline V gene data show CDR1 as SQVTM and CDR2 as ANQGSEA. With 6 bases removed from V and 5 bases from J, the gap between germline ends came to 19 bases. The CDR3 nucleotides read TGCAGCGTCCGCCTCGGGGAAGGGTGGACTGAAGCTTTCTTT. It specifies CSVRLGEGWTEAFF. The complete variable domain, with remaining parts taken from reference TRBV29-1 and TRBJ1-1, reads SAVISQKPSRDICQRGTSLTIQCQVDSQVTMMFWYRQQPGQSLTLIATANQGSEATYESGFVIDKFPISRPNLTFSTLTVSNMSPEDSSIYLCSVRLGEGWTEAFFGQGTRLTVV.

The CDR3 nucleotides are TGCGCCAGCAGTGAGTCGACAGGGGTAACGATCACTAATGAAAAACTGTTTTTT. This translates into CASSESTGVTITNEKLFF. V usage is TRBV10-2 and J usage is TRBJ1-4; 8 bases are a match to TRBD1. V was pared by 0 bases and J by 2 bases, with 8 bases of the junction left unmatched. Germline V gives CDR1 WSHSY, CDR2 SAAADI. The CDR3 runs 18 residues.

This clone came up a few times. V and J are TRBV5-6 and TRBJ2-5; 9 bases are a match to TRBD1. V dropped 4 bases and J dropped 5; count of bases not matched to a gene: 6. Germline CDR1 SGHDT, CDR2 YYEEEE. CDR3 length equals 14 residues. CDR3 region: CASSRTGEGETQYF. CDR3 sequence (DNA): TGTGCCAGCAGCCGGACAGGGGAGGGGGAGACCCAGTACTTC.

V is TRBV5-1 and J is TRBJ2-1, with 7 bases fitting TRBD2. V dropped 2 bases and J dropped 4; count of bases not matched to a gene: 9. In germline, CDR1 is SGHRS, CDR2 YFSETQ. The CDR3 is made up of 16 amino acids. In DNA, the CDR3 is TGCGCCAGCAGCTTAAGCGGGACCGGATATTACAATGAGCAGTTCTTC. Translated, it gives CASSLSGTGYYNEQFF.

The V gene is TRBV27, the J gene TRBJ1-5, with a tentative D call TRBD1 (6 bases). Germline V gene sequence: CDR1 MNHEY, CDR2 SMNVEV (reference sequence). This CDR3 comprises 16 residues. The V gene lost 4 bases and the J gene lost 0 bases, with 13 bases spanning the gap. Here the CDR3 reads CASSSLVDSSNQPQHF. CDR3 DNA: TGTGCCAGCAGTTCCCTGGTGGACAGTAGCAATCAGCCCCAGCATTTT.

This clone was counted a few times. This sequence joins TRBV28 and TRBJ1-1; 7 positions agree with TRBD1. Germline CDR1 and CDR2: MDHEN and SYDVKM. V trimming: 4 bases; J trimming: 4 bases; junction bases outside the gene matches: 12. This CDR3 has 16 amino acids. CDR3 loop: CASSSSRTGAGTEAFF. CDR3 nucleotides: TGTGCCAGCAGTTCCTCTAGGACAGGAGCGGGCACTGAAGCTTTCTTT. The full variable domain, its missing parts supplied by reference TRBV28 and TRBJ1-1, is DVKVTQSSRYLVKRTGEKVFLECVQDMDHENMFWYRQDPGLGLRLIYFSYDVKMKEKGDIPEGYSVSREKKERFSLILESASTNQTSMYLCASSSSRTGAGTEAFFGQGTRLTVV.

This chain links TRBV30 with TRBJ1-1; TRBD1 aligns across 12 bases. V was clipped by 8 bases and J by 3 bases; unmatched bases: 4. The length of the CDR3 is 13 residues. Germline V CDR1 and CDR2: GTSNPN, SVGIG (reference sequence). The CDR3 region has the DNA TGTGCCGGGACAGGGGGCTTCTACACTGAAGCTTTCTTT. Amino acids: CAGTGGFYTEAFF.